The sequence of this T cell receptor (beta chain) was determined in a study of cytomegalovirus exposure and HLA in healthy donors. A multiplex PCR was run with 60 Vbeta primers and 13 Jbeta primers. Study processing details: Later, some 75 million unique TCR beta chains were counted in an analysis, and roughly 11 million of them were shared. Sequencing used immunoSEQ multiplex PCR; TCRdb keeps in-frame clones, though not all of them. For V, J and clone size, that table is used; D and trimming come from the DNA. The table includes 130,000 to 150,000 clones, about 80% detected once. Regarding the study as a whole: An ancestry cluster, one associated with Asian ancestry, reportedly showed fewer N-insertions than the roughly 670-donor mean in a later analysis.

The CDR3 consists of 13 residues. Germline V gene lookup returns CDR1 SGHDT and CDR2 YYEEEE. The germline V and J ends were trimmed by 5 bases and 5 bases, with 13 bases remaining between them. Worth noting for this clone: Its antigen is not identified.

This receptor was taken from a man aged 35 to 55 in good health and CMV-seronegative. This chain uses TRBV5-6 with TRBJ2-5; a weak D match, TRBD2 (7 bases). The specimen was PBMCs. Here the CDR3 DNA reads TGTGCCAGCAGGGGGGGGGCCCAGGAGACCCAGTACTTC. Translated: CASRGGAQETQYF.